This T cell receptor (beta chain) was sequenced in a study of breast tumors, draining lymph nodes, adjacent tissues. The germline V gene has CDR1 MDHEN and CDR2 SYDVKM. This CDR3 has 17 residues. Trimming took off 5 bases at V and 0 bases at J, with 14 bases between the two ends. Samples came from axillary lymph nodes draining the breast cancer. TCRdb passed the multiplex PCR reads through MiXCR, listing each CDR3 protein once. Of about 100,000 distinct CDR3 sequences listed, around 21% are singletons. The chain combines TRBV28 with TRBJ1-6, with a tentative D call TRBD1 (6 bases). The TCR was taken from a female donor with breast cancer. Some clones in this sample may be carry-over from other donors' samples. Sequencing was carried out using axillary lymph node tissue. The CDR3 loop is CASSPLDRSSYNSPLHF. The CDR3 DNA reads TGTGCCAGCAGTCCCCTCGACAGGAGCTCCTATAATTCACCCCTCCACTTT.